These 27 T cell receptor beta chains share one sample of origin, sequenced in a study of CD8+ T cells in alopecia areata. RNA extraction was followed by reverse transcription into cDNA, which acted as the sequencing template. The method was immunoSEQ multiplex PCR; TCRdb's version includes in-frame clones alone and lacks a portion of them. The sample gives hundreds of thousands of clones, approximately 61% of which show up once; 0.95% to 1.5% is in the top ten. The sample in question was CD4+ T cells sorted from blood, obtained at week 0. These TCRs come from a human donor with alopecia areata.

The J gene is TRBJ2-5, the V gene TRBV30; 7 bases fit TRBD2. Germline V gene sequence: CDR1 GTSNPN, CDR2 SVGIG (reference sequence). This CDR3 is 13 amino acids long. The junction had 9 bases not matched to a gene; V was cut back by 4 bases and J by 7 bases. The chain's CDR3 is CAWTVLAEGTQYF. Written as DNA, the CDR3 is TGTGCCTGGACCGTGCTAGCGGAGGGGACCCAGTACTTC.

Written as DNA, the CDR3 is TGTGCCTGGAGTCCCACCCAATCGAACACCGGGGAGCTGTTTTTT. Protein sequence: CAWSPTQSNTGELFF. The V and J genes are TRBV30 and TRBJ2-2; unclear D gene. From germline, CDR1 is GTSNPN and CDR2 SVGIG (reference sequence). With 2 bases removed from V and 0 bases from J, the gap between germline ends came to 10 bases. The CDR3 contains 15 residues.

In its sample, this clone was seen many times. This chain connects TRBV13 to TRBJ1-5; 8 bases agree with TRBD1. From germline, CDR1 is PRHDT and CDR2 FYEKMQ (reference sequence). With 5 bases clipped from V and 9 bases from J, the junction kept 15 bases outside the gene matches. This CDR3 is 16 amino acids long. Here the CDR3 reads CASSQGGTGVSGPQHF. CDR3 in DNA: TGTGCCAGCAGCCAAGGTGGGACAGGAGTTTCTGGGCCCCAGCATTTT.

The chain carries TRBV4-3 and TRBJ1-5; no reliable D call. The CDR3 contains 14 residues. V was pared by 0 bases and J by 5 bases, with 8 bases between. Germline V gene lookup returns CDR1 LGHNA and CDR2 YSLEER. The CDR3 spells CASSQDQTHQPQHF. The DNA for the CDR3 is TGCGCCAGCAGCCAAGACCAGACCCATCAGCCCCAGCATTTT.

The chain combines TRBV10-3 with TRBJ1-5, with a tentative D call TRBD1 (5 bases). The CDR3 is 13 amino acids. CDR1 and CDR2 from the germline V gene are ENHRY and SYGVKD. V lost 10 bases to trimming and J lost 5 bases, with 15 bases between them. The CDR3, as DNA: TGTGCCACCTCAGTCGGGGGAGATCAGCCCCAGCATTTT. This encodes CATSVGGDQPQHF.

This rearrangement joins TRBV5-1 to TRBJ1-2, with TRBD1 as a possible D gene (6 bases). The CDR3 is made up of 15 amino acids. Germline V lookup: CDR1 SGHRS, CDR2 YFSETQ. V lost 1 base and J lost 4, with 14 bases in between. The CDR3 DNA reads TGCGCCAGCAGCTTGTCAGGGGCTCCAACCTATGGCTACACCTTC. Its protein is CASSLSGAPTYGYTF.

CDR3 residues: CASSGDREAFF. The CDR3 region has the DNA TGTGCCAGCAGTGGGGACAGGGAAGCTTTCTTT. The chain employs TRBV25-1 and TRBJ1-1, with TRBD1 identical over 8 bases. Trimming took 4 bases from V and 8 from J; bases not matched to a gene: 0. This CDR3 has 11 residues. The germline V gene encodes CDR1 MGHDK and CDR2 SYGVNS.

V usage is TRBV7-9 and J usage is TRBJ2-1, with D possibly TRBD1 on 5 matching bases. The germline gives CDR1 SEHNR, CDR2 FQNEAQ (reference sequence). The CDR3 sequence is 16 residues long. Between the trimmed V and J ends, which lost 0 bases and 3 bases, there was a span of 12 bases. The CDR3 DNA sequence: TGTGCCAGCAGCTTAGCTTTAGGGGTTAACTACAATGAGCAGTTCTTC. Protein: CASSLALGVNYNEQFF. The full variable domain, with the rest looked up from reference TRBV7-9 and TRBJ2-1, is DTGVSQNPRHKITKRGQNVTFRCDPISEHNRLYWYRQTLGQGPEFLTYFQNEAQLEKSRLLSDRFSAERPKGSFSTLEIQRTEQGDSAMYLCASSLALGVNYNEQFFGPGTRLTVL.

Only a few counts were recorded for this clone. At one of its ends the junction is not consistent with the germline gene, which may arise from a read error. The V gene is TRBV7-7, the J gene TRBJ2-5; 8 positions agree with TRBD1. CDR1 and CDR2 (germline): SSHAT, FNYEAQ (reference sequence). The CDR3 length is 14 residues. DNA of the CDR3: TGTGCTAGCAGTTTGGACAGGGCCCAAGAGACCCAGTACTTC. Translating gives CASSLDRAQETQYF.

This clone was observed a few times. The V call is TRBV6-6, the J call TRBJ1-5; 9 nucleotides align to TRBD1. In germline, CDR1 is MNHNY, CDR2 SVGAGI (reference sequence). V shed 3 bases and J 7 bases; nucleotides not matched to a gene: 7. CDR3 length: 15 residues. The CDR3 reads CASSYGGQGRQPQHF. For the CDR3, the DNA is TGTGCCAGCAGTTATGGGGGACAGGGACGGCAGCCCCAGCATTTT.

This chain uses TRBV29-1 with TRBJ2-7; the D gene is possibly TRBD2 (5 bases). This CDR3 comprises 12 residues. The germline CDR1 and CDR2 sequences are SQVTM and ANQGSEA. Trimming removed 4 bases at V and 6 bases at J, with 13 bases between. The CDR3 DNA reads TGCAGCGTTGTTGCAGGAGGTAGCGAGCAGTACTTC. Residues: CSVVAGGSEQYF.

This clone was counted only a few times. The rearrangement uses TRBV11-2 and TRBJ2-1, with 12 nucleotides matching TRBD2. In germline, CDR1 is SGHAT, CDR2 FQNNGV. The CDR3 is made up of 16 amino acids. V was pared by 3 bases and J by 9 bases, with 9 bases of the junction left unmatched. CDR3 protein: CASSLLLAGGPSEQFF. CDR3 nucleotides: TGTGCCAGCAGCTTGTTGCTAGCGGGGGGGCCGAGTGAGCAGTTCTTC. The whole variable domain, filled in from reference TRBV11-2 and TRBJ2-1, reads EAGVAQSPRYKIIEKRQSVAFWCNPISGHATLYWYQQILGQGPKLLIQFQNNGVVDDSQLPKDRFSAERLKGVDSTLKIQPAKLEDSAVYLCASSLLLAGGPSEQFFGPGTRLTVL.

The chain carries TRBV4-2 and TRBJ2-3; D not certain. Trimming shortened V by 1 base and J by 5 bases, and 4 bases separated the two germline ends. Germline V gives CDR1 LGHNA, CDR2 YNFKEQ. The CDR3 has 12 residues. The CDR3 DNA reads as TGTGCCAGCAGCCAAGGGGGAGATACGCAGTATTTT. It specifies CASSQGGDTQYF.

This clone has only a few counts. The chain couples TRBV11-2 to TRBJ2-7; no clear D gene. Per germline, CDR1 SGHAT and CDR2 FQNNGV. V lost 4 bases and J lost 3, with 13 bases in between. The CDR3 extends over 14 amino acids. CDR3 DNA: TGTGCCAGCAGCTCAAGAGTAGGCAGCTACGAGCAGTACTTC. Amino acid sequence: CASSSRVGSYEQYF.

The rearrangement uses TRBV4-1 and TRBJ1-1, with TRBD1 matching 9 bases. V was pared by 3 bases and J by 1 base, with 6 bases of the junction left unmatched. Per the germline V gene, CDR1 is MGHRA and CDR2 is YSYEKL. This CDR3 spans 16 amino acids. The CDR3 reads CASSHLGDRENTEAFF. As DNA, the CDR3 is TGCGCCAGCAGCCATTTGGGGGACAGGGAGAACACTGAAGCTTTCTTT.

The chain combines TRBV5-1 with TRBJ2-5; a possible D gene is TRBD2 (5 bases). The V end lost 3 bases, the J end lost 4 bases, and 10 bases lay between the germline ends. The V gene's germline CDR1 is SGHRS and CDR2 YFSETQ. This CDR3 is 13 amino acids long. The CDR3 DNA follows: TGCGCCAGCAGCTCCACTAGTCGAGAGACCCAGTACTTC. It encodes CASSSTSRETQYF. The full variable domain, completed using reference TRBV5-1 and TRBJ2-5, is KAGVTQTPRYLIKTRGQQVTLSCSPISGHRSVSWYQQTPGQGLQFLFEYFSETQRNKGNFPGRFSGRQFSNSRSEMNVSTLELGDSALYLCASSSTSRETQYFGPGTRLLVL.

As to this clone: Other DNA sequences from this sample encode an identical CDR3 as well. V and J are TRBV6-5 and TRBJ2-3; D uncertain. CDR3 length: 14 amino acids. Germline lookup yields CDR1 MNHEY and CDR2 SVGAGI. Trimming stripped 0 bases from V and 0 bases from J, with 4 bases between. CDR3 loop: CASSYSPSTDTQYF. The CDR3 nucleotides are TGTGCCAGCAGTTACTCGCCTAGCACAGATACGCAGTATTTT.

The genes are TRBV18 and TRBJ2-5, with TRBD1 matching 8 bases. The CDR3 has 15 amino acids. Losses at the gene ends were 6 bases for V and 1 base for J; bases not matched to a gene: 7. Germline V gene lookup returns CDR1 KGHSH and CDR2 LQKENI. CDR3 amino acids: CASSLSTGGQETQYF. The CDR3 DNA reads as TGTGCCAGCTCCCTCAGCACAGGGGGCCAAGAGACCCAGTACTTC. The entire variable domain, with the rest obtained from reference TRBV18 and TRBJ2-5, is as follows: NAGVMQNPRHLVRRRGQEARLRCSPMKGHSHVYWYRQLPEEGLKFMVYLQKENIIDESGMPKERFSAEFPKEGPSILRIQQVVRGDSAAYFCASSLSTGGQETQYFGPGTRLLVL.

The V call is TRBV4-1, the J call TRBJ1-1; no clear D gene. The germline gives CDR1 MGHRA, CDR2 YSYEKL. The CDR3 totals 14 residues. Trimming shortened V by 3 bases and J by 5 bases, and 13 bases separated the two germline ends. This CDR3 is CASSQFSGRTEAFF. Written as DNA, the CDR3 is TGCGCCAGCAGCCAGTTCTCCGGTAGGACTGAAGCTTTCTTT.

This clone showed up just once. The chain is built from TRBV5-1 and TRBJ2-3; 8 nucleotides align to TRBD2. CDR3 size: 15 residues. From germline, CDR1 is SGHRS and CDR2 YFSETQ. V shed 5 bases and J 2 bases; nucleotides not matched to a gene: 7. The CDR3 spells CASRRAGDYTDTQYF. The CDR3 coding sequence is TGCGCCAGCAGGAGAGCGGGGGACTACACAGATACGCAGTATTTT.

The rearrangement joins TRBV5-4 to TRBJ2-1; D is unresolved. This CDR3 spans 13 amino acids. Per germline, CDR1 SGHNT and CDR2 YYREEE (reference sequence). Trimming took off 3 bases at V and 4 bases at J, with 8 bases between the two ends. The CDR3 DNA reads TGTGCCAGCAGCTCCTTGCAGTACAATGAGCAGTTCTTC. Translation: CASSSLQYNEQFF.

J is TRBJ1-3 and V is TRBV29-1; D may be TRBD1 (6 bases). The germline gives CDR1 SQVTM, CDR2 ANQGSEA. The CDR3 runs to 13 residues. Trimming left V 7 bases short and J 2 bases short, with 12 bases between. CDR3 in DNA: TGCAGCGGTCTCACAGGGACTGGAAACACCATATATTTT. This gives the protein CSGLTGTGNTIYF. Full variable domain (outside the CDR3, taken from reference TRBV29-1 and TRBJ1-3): SAVISQKPSRDICQRGTSLTIQCQVDSQVTMMFWYRQQPGQSLTLIATANQGSEATYESGFVIDKFPISRPNLTFSTLTVSNMSPEDSSIYLCSGLTGTGNTIYFGEGSWLTVV.

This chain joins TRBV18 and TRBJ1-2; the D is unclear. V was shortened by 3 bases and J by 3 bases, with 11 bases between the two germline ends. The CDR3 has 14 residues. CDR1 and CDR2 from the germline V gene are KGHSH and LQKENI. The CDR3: CASSPSGGDYGYTF. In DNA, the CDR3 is TGTGCCAGCTCACCTTCCGGAGGAGACTATGGCTACACCTTC.

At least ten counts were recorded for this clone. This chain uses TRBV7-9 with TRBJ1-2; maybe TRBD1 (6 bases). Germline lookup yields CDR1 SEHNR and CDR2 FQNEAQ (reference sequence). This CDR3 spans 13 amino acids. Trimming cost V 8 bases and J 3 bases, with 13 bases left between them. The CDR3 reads CASGDTLYYGYTF. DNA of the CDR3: TGTGCCAGCGGGGACACATTATACTATGGCTACACCTTC.

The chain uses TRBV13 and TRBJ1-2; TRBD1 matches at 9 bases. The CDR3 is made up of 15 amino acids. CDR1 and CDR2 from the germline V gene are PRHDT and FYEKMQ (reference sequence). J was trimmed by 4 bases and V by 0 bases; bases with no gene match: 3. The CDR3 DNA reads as TGTGCCAGCAGCTTAGGTACAGGGGGCGCCTATGGCTACACCTTC. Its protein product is CASSLGTGGAYGYTF. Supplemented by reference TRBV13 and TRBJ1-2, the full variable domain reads AAGVIQSPRHLIKEKRETATLKCYPIPRHDTVYWYQQGPGQDPQFLISFYEKMQSDKGSIPDRFSAQQFSDYHSELNMSSLELGDSALYFCASSLGTGGAYGYTFGSGTRLTVV.

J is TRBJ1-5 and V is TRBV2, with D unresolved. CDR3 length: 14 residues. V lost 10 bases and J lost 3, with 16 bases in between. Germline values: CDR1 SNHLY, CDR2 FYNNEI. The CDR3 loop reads CAIIGSEPNQPQHF. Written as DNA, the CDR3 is TGTGCCATCATCGGAAGCGAGCCCAATCAGCCCCAGCATTTT.

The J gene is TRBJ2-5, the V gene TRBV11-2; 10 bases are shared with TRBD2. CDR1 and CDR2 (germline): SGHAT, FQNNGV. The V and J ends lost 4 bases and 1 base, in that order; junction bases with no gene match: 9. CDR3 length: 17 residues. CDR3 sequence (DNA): TGTGCCAGCAGCTCTTTGCTAGCGGGGGAACCCCAAGAGACCCAGTACTTC. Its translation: CASSSLLAGEPQETQYF.